The 20 T cell receptor beta chains below were found in one sample sequenced in a study of blood T cell repertoires in COVID-19. Sequenced by immunoSEQ multiplex PCR; TCRdb stores in-frame clones only, minus some. The sample consists of approximately 96,000 clones, 81% of them appearing once. Material: peripheral blood. These receptors originate from a woman aged 80 or older with acute or convalescent COVID-19.

The chain carries TRBV5-4 and TRBJ1-5; no reliable D call. With 4 bases removed from V and 4 bases from J, the gap between germline ends came to 15 bases. The CDR3 sequence is 15 residues long. The V gene's germline CDR1 is SGHNT and CDR2 YYREEE (reference sequence). As DNA, the CDR3 is TGTGCCAGCAGCCTAGAACCGGGAGGGAATCAGCCCCAGCATTTT. Residues: CASSLEPGGNQPQHF.

The J gene is TRBJ2-3, the V gene TRBV9, with 8 bases identical to TRBD2. Germline CDR1 is SGDLS and CDR2 is YYNGEE. V lost 0 bases, J lost 6 bases, and 6 bases stayed unmatched. The CDR3 is 15 residues long. The CDR3 DNA reads TGTGCCAGCAGCGTAGTGTCGGGGGGGCGTGATACGCAGTATTTT. As protein: CASSVVSGGRDTQYF.

This chain connects TRBV19 to TRBJ2-6, with unresolved D. CDR1 LNHDA and CDR2 SQIVND come from the germline V gene (reference sequence). The CDR3 contains 16 residues. V lost 3 bases and J 0 bases, leaving 9 bases between the germline ends. CDR3 coding DNA: TGTGCCAGTAGTATTTTCTTCCGCTCTGGGGCCAACGTCCTGACTTTC. Translation gives CASSIFFRSGANVLTF.

The chain combines TRBV3-1 (or the pseudogene TRBV3-2) with TRBJ1-1, with a tentative D call TRBD1 (5 bases). Germline loops: CDR1 LGHDT, CDR2 YNNKEL (reference sequence). This CDR3 contains 13 residues. V dropped 0 bases and J dropped 12 bases, with 14 bases sitting between them. The CDR3 loop reads CASSQDPRQPTFF. The CDR3 DNA reads TGTGCCAGCAGCCAAGATCCTCGACAGCCGACTTTCTTT.

The table lists this clone with a few counts. For the CDR3, the DNA is TGTGCCAGAAGCATATTGAGGCTAGCCCTACTCCAAGAGACCCAGTACTTC. Encoded protein: CARSILRLALLQETQYF. The chain recombines TRBV7-5 with TRBJ2-5; the D call of TRBD2 is as the table states it, not checked on the DNA. TRBV7-5 counts as a pseudogene. The CDR3 length is 17 residues.

The chain combines TRBV10-1 with TRBJ2-3, with TRBD2 identical over 8 bases. This CDR3 is 14 amino acids long. J was trimmed by 0 bases and V by 8 bases; bases with no gene match: 4. The germline CDR1 and CDR2 sequences are WNHNN and SYGVQD (reference sequence). Here the CDR3 DNA reads TGCGCCAGCCATAGCGGGGCTAGCACAGATACGCAGTATTTT. Amino acids: CASHSGASTDTQYF.

The chain joins TRBV19 to TRBJ1-2; 10 bases map to TRBD1. The germline V gene encodes CDR1 LNHDA and CDR2 SQIVND (reference sequence). V lost 5 bases, J lost 3 bases, and 6 bases stayed unmatched. The length of the CDR3 is 15 residues. The CDR3 is CASSDTGTGDYGYTF. In nucleotides, the CDR3 is TGTGCCAGTAGTGATACCGGGACAGGGGACTATGGCTACACCTTC.

The sample holds a few counts of this clone. The V gene is TRBV7-9, the J gene TRBJ2-1, with a possible D match to TRBD2 (5 bases). The germline V gene encodes CDR1 SEHNR and CDR2 FQNEAQ (reference sequence). The CDR3 has 15 residues. Trimming left V 5 bases short and J 7 bases short, with 18 bases between. Written as DNA, the CDR3 is TGTGCCAGCAGCCTGGGCCTAACTAGGTCGAATGAGCAGTTCTTC. Translating it yields CASSLGLTRSNEQFF.

The chain is built from TRBV2 and TRBJ2-3, with 10 nucleotides matching TRBD2. With 1 base clipped from V and 5 bases from J, the junction kept 12 bases outside the gene matches. This CDR3 is 18 amino acids long. Per the germline V gene, CDR1 is SNHLY and CDR2 is FYNNEI. CDR3 nucleotide sequence: TGTGCCAGCAGTGAAGTTGCTAGCGGGGGCTCATTCAGAGATACGCAGTATTTT. This translates into CASSEVASGGSFRDTQYF.

V gene TRBV6-5 combines with J gene TRBJ1-1; 7 nucleotides align to TRBD1. The CDR3 covers 14 residues. V shed 0 bases, J shed 5 bases, and the junction held 3 bases outside the gene matches. Germline V lookup: CDR1 MNHEY, CDR2 SVGAGI. CDR3 loop: CASSYSIQGTEAFF. The CDR3 DNA follows: TGTGCCAGCAGTTACTCGATACAGGGGACTGAAGCTTTCTTT.

The chain combines TRBV30 with TRBJ2-7; 9 positions match TRBD2. CDR1 GTSNPN and CDR2 SVGIG come from the germline V gene (reference sequence). Trimming at V came to 8 bases and at J to 0 bases, leaving 11 bases not matched to a gene. The CDR3 totals 15 residues. Here the CDR3 reads CASSRASGASYEQYF. CDR3 DNA: TGTGCCAGCTCTCGGGCTAGCGGGGCCTCCTACGAGCAGTACTTC. Full variable domain (missing parts from reference TRBV30 and TRBJ2-7): SQTIHQWPATLVQPVGSPLSLECTVEGTSNPNLYWYRQAAGRGLQLLFYSVGIGQISSEVPQNLSASRPQDRQFILSSKKLLLSDSGFYLCASSRASGASYEQYFGPGTRLTVT.

This CDR3 is CASTNNRALNTEAFF. The CDR3 region has the DNA TGTGCCAGCACCAACAACAGGGCTTTGAACACTGAAGCTTTCTTT. The chain couples TRBV2 to TRBJ1-1; D perhaps matches TRBD1 (6 bases). The CDR3 has 15 residues. Germline V gene sequence: CDR1 SNHLY, CDR2 FYNNEI. The V gene lost 7 bases and the J gene lost 0 bases, with 15 bases spanning the gap.

The chain carries TRBV7-2 and TRBJ1-2, with D maybe TRBD1 (5 bases). CDR1 and CDR2 (germline): SGHTA, FQGNSA. Trimming cost V 2 bases and J 5 bases, with 12 bases left between them. CDR3 length: 14 residues. CDR3 protein: CASSLIGGFYGYTF. In DNA form, the CDR3 reads TGTGCCAGCAGCTTAATCGGGGGGTTTTATGGCTACACCTTC.

The chain combines TRBV28 with TRBJ2-7, with 10 bases that match TRBD1. The germline V gene has CDR1 MDHEN and CDR2 SYDVKM. This CDR3 contains 16 residues. The trim removed 6 bases at V and 2 bases at J, leaving 10 bases unmatched. DNA of the CDR3: TGTGCCAGCAGCCCCTGGGGGACAGGGGACCCCTACGAGCAGTACTTC. Residues: CASSPWGTGDPYEQYF.

This chain links TRBV7-9 with TRBJ2-3; no firm D call. The length of the CDR3 is 15 residues. V was trimmed by 1 base and J by 5 bases, leaving 13 bases between them. The germline V gene has CDR1 SEHNR and CDR2 FQNEAQ (reference sequence). CDR3 loop: CASSLGRLDVDTQYF. The DNA for the CDR3 is TGTGCCAGCAGCTTAGGTCGTCTAGATGTAGATACGCAGTATTTT.

This chain uses TRBV30 with TRBJ2-2; D uncertain. In germline, CDR1 is GTSNPN, CDR2 SVGIG (reference sequence). The CDR3 consists of 11 residues. Deletions cut 4 bases from V and 4 bases from J, with 4 bases between. CDR3 loop: CAWTLTGELFF. The CDR3 region has the DNA TGTGCCTGGACCCTCACCGGGGAGCTGTTTTTT.

V gene TRBV6-2 or TRBV6-3 combines with J gene TRBJ2-6; a possible D gene is TRBD2 (6 bases). CDR3 size: 18 residues. Looked up from germline, CDR1 is MNHEY and CDR2 is SVGEGT. V was shortened by 5 bases and J by 0 bases, with 17 bases between the two germline ends. The CDR3 DNA sequence: TGTGCCAGCAGTGCCCGCGCCGGGGGATTCTCTGGGGCCAACGTCCTGACTTTC. Translation: CASSARAGGFSGANVLTF.

This sequence joins TRBV5-1 and TRBJ1-1; D is ambiguous. The V and J ends lost 3 bases and 1 base respectively, with 13 bases between them. The CDR3 extends over 15 amino acids. The germline V gene encodes CDR1 SGHRS and CDR2 YFSETQ. CDR3 residues: CASSSPQVGNTEAFF. The CDR3, as DNA: TGCGCCAGCAGCTCTCCGCAGGTAGGGAACACTGAAGCTTTCTTT.

V usage is TRBV21-1 and J usage is TRBJ2-7; the tabulated D call, TRBD1, remains unverified against the DNA. TRBV21-1 is marked as a pseudogene. There are 14 residues in the CDR3. CDR3 DNA sequence: TGTGCCAGCAGCAACCGGGACACACACTACGAGCAGTACGTC. Its protein is CASSNRDTHYEQYV.

The chain joins TRBV6-5 to TRBJ2-1, with 13 bases matching TRBD2. The CDR3 has 16 residues. Germline CDR1 reads MNHEY; CDR2 reads SVGAGI. V dropped 4 bases and J dropped 4; count of bases not matched to a gene: 4. The DNA of the CDR3 is TGTGCCAGCAGTTCCCCGGGACTAGCGGGGTACAATGAGCAGTTCTTC. This codes for CASSSPGLAGYNEQFF.